Presented here are 20 T cell receptor beta chains from one specimen sequenced in a study of cytomegalovirus exposure and HLA in healthy donors. Use of 60 Vbeta and 13 Jbeta primers characterized the PCR. Only in-frame clones appear in the TCRdb table, and some are missing; sequencing was by immunoSEQ multiplex PCR. The sample has a few hundred thousand clones, about 75% seen once; the top ten hold 1.8%. Sequenced: PBMCs. These receptors came from a woman between 25 and 40 years old in good health and CMV-seronegative.

The V gene is TRBV9, the J gene TRBJ2-2; 15 nucleotides match TRBD2. Per the germline V gene, CDR1 is SGDLS and CDR2 is YYNGEE. CDR3 size: 19 residues. With 3 bases clipped from V and 2 bases from J, the junction kept 8 bases outside the gene matches. The DNA for the CDR3 is TGTGCCAGCAGCGCCCATGGACTAGCGGGAGGGTATAACACCGGGGAGCTGTTTTTT. It yields the protein CASSAHGLAGGYNTGELFF.

This clone has just a few counts. The chain carries TRBV14 and TRBJ1-1; the match to TRBD1 covers 7 bases. Germline CDR1 is SGHDN and CDR2 is FVKESK. V was pared by 0 bases and J by 9 bases, with 10 bases of the junction left unmatched. CDR3 length: 15 amino acids. The chain's CDR3 is CASSQDLRPGQQAFF. In DNA form, the CDR3 reads TGTGCCAGCAGCCAAGACCTCCGCCCGGGACAGCAAGCTTTCTTT.

CDR3: CSVSLAASSYEQYF. The CDR3 nucleotides read TGCAGCGTTTCACTAGCGGCCAGCTCCTACGAGCAGTACTTC. The chain recombines TRBV29-1 with TRBJ2-7, with 8 bases matching TRBD2. The CDR3 length is 14 residues. Trimming took 5 bases from V and 0 from J; bases not matched to a gene: 6. CDR1 SQVTM and CDR2 ANQGSEA come from the germline V gene.

The genes are TRBV10-3 and TRBJ1-6; 11 nucleotides line up with TRBD1. Germline lookup yields CDR1 ENHRY and CDR2 SYGVKD. This CDR3 spans 16 amino acids. The V and J ends lost 6 bases and 9 bases, in that order; junction bases with no gene match: 10. The CDR3 is CAISGRGTGGVSPLHF. The DNA of the CDR3 is TGTGCCATCAGCGGACGCGGGACAGGGGGAGTTTCACCCCTCCACTTT.

The CDR3 loop reads CASSLGEGGYGYTF. The DNA of the CDR3 is TGCGCCAGCAGCTTGGGAGAAGGGGGCTATGGCTACACCTTC. The V and J genes are TRBV5-1 and TRBJ1-2, with D possibly TRBD1 on 6 matching bases. The CDR3 covers 14 residues. The germline V and J ends were trimmed by 0 bases and 4 bases, with 10 bases remaining between them. Germline lookup yields CDR1 SGHRS and CDR2 YFSETQ.

The J gene is TRBJ2-1, the V gene TRBV10-1; D possibly corresponds to TRBD1 (6 bases). The V end lost 4 bases, the J end lost 0 bases, and 19 bases lay between the germline ends. Germline assignment: CDR1 WNHNN and CDR2 SYGVQD (reference sequence). The CDR3 loop spans 18 amino acids. The CDR3 nucleotides read TGCGCCAGCAGTGGCCAGTTACCGGACAGATACTCCTACAATGAGCAGTTCTTC. This gives the protein CASSGQLPDRYSYNEQFF.

The CDR3 here is CASGSYPVAGGMDTQYF. The DNA of the CDR3 is TGTGCCAGCGGATCATATCCTGTGGCAGGGGGGATGGATACGCAGTATTTT. The chain carries TRBV7-6 and TRBJ2-3; tentatively, D is TRBD1 (7 bases). Deletions cut 8 bases from V and 6 bases from J, with 27 bases between. Germline CDR1 and CDR2: SGHVS and FNYEAQ. The CDR3 loop spans 17 amino acids.

CDR3 DNA sequence: TGTGCCAGCACCAGCGGGCAGATTAACTATGGCTACACCTTC. Translation gives CASTSGQINYGYTF. The V call is TRBV7-8, the J call TRBJ1-2; D ambiguous. The CDR3 sequence is 14 residues long. Germline V CDR1 and CDR2: SGHVS, FQNEAQ. V was cut by 7 bases and J by 1 base, with 13 bases left in between.

This clone was picked up one time. V is TRBV7-2 and J is TRBJ2-7, with TRBD1 as a possible D gene (6 bases). Germline V gene sequence: CDR1 SGHTA, CDR2 FQGNSA. Deletions cut 1 base from V and 2 bases from J, with 12 bases between. The CDR3 spans 15 residues. The CDR3 DNA sequence: TGTGCCAGCAGCTTAGTTGGGGGCATCCCCTACGAGCAGTACTTC. Protein: CASSLVGGIPYEQYF.

This chain links TRBV6-5 with TRBJ1-2; no reliable D call. This CDR3 spans 14 amino acids. Germline V CDR1 and CDR2: MNHEY, SVGAGI. Trimming removed 2 bases from V and 7 bases from J, with 14 bases in between. The CDR3 loop is CASSYGPLRGGYTF. CDR3 in DNA: TGTGCCAGCAGTTACGGACCTCTCCGGGGTGGCTACACCTTC.

V is TRBV5-5 and J is TRBJ2-1; D is unclear. Trimming shortened V by 0 bases and J by 7 bases, and 8 bases separated the two germline ends. Germline V gene data show CDR1 as SGHKS and CDR2 as YYEKEE (reference sequence). This CDR3 is built from 13 residues. CDR3 sequence reads: CASSLGSGNEQFF. CDR3 in DNA: TGTGCCAGCAGCTTGGGGTCCGGTAATGAGCAGTTCTTC.

This clone showed up just once. The V gene is TRBV7-8, the J gene TRBJ2-7, with D hard to call. Germline V gives CDR1 SGHVS, CDR2 FQNEAQ. V gave up 0 bases and J gave up 6 bases, with 15 bases separating them. This CDR3 spans 15 amino acids. CDR3 loop: CASSLANLIVAEQYF. CDR3 in DNA: TGTGCCAGCAGCTTAGCGAATCTCATCGTGGCCGAGCAGTACTTC.

This clone has at least ten counts. The chain employs TRBV4-2 and TRBJ1-3; 8 positions agree with TRBD1. The CDR3 extends over 17 amino acids. Trimming took 1 base from V and 4 from J; bases not matched to a gene: 9. CDR1 and CDR2 (germline): LGHNA, YNFKEQ. The CDR3 nucleotides are TGTGCCAGCAGCCAAGTTCAACCAGGGGGCGAAGGAAACACCATATATTTT. This translates into CASSQVQPGGEGNTIYF.

The rearrangement joins TRBV29-1 to TRBJ2-1; 7 nucleotides agree with TRBD2. This CDR3 region has 13 residues. From germline, CDR1 is SQVTM and CDR2 ANQGSEA. Germline trimming cut 7 bases from V and 5 bases from J; bases unmatched to any gene: 8. In DNA form, the CDR3 reads TGCAGCGCGCGGCCTAGCGGCCACAATGAGCAGTTCTTC. Translated: CSARPSGHNEQFF.

Remarks on this clone: Compared with germline, one end of the junction differs, possibly owing to a read error. This chain joins TRBV7-7 and TRBJ2-1; 8 bases are a match to TRBD2. CDR1 is SSHAT and CDR2 is FNYEAQ in the germline V gene (reference sequence). The CDR3 covers 13 residues. The CDR3 sequence: CASRPDGGDEQFF. The CDR3 DNA is TGTGCTAGCAGACCGGACGGGGGGGATGAGCAGTTCTTC. Together with reference TRBV7-7 and TRBJ2-1, the CDR3 gives the full variable domain: GAGVSQSPRYKVTKRGQDVTLRCDPISSHATLYWYQQALGQGPEFLTYFNYEAQPDKSGLPSDRFSAERPEGSISTLTIQRTEQRDSAMYRCASRPDGGDEQFFGPGTRLTVL.

The CDR3 nucleotides are TGTGCCAGCAGTTATGTCCGGGACAGGGGGCGTCATGGCTACACCTTC. Translated, it gives CASSYVRDRGRHGYTF. This sequence joins TRBV7-8 and TRBJ1-2; 12 nucleotides match TRBD1. CDR3 length: 16 amino acids. The ends lost 6 bases at V and 6 bases at J; junction bases unmatched: 11. Looked up from germline, CDR1 is SGHVS and CDR2 is FQNEAQ.

This clone appeared a single time. The J gene is TRBJ2-5, the V gene TRBV5-1, with 8 bases that match TRBD2. With 0 bases clipped from V and 2 bases from J, the junction kept 6 bases outside the gene matches. This CDR3 region has 16 residues. In germline, CDR1 is SGHRS, CDR2 YFSETQ. The CDR3 DNA sequence: TGCGCCAGCAGCTTGGGACTAGCGAGAACGCAAGAGACCCAGTACTTC. It codes for CASSLGLARTQETQYF.

The chain has TRBV19 and TRBJ2-1, with 8 positions matching TRBD2. CDR1 is LNHDA, CDR2 SQIVND, per germline (reference sequence). This CDR3 has 15 amino acids. V trimming: 6 bases; J trimming: 0 bases; junction bases outside the gene matches: 4. Written as DNA, the CDR3 is TGTGCCAGTAGCCCGACTAGCGTCTCCTACAATGAGCAGTTCTTC. This sequence encodes CASSPTSVSYNEQFF. The full variable domain, its missing parts supplied by reference TRBV19 and TRBJ2-1, is DGGITQSPKYLFRKEGQNVTLSCEQNLNHDAMYWYRQDPGQGLRLIYYSQIVNDFQKGDIAEGYSVSREKKESFPLTVTSAQKNPTAFYLCASSPTSVSYNEQFFGPGTRLTVL.

The V call is TRBV10-3, the J call TRBJ2-7; 13 nucleotides align to TRBD2. Germline V CDR1 and CDR2: ENHRY, SYGVKD. Trimming at V came to 3 bases and at J to 7 bases, leaving 6 bases not matched to a gene. The CDR3 length is 15 residues. CDR3 bases: TGTGCCATCAGTGATGGGACTAGCGGGGTAGGGGAGCAGTACTTC. Amino acid sequence: CAISDGTSGVGEQYF.

The CDR3 DNA sequence: TGTGCCAGCAGTCCTAACGGGGATACGCAGTATTTT. Translated: CASSPNGDTQYF. This chain links TRBV9 with TRBJ2-3, with D hard to call. The CDR3 is 12 residues long. The V end lost 5 bases, the J end lost 6 bases, and 10 bases lay between the germline ends. CDR1 and CDR2 from the germline V gene are SGDLS and YYNGEE. The whole variable domain, filled in from reference TRBV9 and TRBJ2-3, reads DSGVTQTPKHLITATGQRVTLRCSPRSGDLSVYWYQQSLDQGLQFLIQYYNGEERAKGNILERFSAQQFPDLHSELNLSSLELGDSALYFCASSPNGDTQYFGPGTRLTVL.